The 5 T cell receptor beta chains in this list originate from one sample, sequenced in a study of somatic mutations in cytotoxic T cells in rheumatoid arthritis. The table came from immunoSEQ multiplex PCR; TCRdb's copy has only in-frame clones and leaves some out. The sample lists approximately 20,000 clones; about 80% were seen once. Sequenced sample: CD8+ T cells sorted from blood. All receptors come from an adult with rheumatoid arthritis.

In its sample, this clone was seen a few times. This chain links TRBV18 with TRBJ2-3; D gene unclear. The CDR3 loop spans 12 amino acids. The germline V and J ends were trimmed by 0 bases and 4 bases, with 2 bases remaining between them. Germline V lookup: CDR1 KGHSH, CDR2 LQKENI. The CDR3 loop is CASSPPPDTQYF. DNA for the CDR3: TGTGCCAGCTCACCACCCCCAGATACGCAGTATTTT.

The V gene is TRBV6-1, the J gene TRBJ2-7; D remains ambiguous. Per germline, CDR1 MNHNS and CDR2 SASEGT. This CDR3 region has 12 residues. The V and J ends lost 6 bases and 2 bases respectively, with 8 bases between them. The CDR3 sequence: CASRRLPYEQYF. The DNA for the CDR3 is TGTGCCAGCAGGAGACTTCCCTACGAGCAGTACTTC.

The V call is TRBV9, the J call TRBJ1-2, with TRBD1 identical over 7 bases. The CDR3 totals 15 residues. Germline values: CDR1 SGDLS, CDR2 YYNGEE. V lost 6 bases to trimming and J lost 4 bases; unmatched junction nucleotides: 12. The CDR3 region is CASTPGGMVGYGYTF. Here the CDR3 DNA reads TGTGCCAGCACACCAGGGGGTATGGTAGGCTATGGCTACACCTTC. Together with reference TRBV9 and TRBJ1-2, the CDR3 gives the full variable domain: DSGVTQTPKHLITATGQRVTLRCSPRSGDLSVYWYQQSLDQGLQFLIQYYNGEERAKGNILERFSAQQFPDLHSELNLSSLELGDSALYFCASTPGGMVGYGYTFGSGTRLTVV.

The chain uses TRBV4-1 and TRBJ1-1; D is uncertain. Germline V CDR1 and CDR2: MGHRA, YSYEKL. V lost 4 bases and J lost 3, with 9 bases in between. The CDR3 consists of 13 residues. CDR3 sequence reads: CASSPNGYTEAFF. As DNA, the CDR3 is TGCGCCAGCAGCCCGAACGGGTACACTGAAGCTTTCTTT.

The rearrangement uses TRBV11-3 and TRBJ2-7, with D perhaps matching TRBD1 (5 bases). The length of the CDR3 is 13 residues. Between the trimmed V and J ends, which lost 1 base and 5 bases, there was a span of 9 bases. Germline loops: CDR1 SGHNT, CDR2 YENEEA. CDR3 in DNA: TGTGCCAGCAGCTTAGGGCAGGGCCACGAGCAGTACTTC. It specifies CASSLGQGHEQYF.